This is a list of T cell receptor beta chains from one sample in a study of T cells in localized non-small cell lung cancer. The data were produced by immunoSEQ multiplex PCR, yet TCRdb's version contains in-frame clones alone and is incomplete. The repertoire has roughly 25,000 clones, roughly 92% of them found once; the top ten carry 2.7%. The sample consisted of peripheral blood, taken before any cancer treatment. Every receptor here comes from a woman between 35 and 75 years old with stage I lung adenocarcinoma. Both conserved end residues are part of each CDR3. The order of the fields is V gene, D gene, clone size, J gene, CDR3 protein, CDR3 DNA. A D gene is named only where the DNA matches it firmly. Clone size is not always given. Where it is, it says once, few, many or a class for expanded clones.

v_gene: TRBV28
d_gene: -
abundance: -
j_gene: TRBJ2-6
CDR3aa: CASSLGSSGANVLTF
CDR3nt: TGTGCCAGCAGTTTGGGAAGCTCTGGGGCCAACGTCCTGACTTTC

v_gene: TRBV27
d_gene: TRBD2
abundance: -
j_gene: TRBJ2-7
CDR3aa: CASGPGTSGNEQYF
CDR3nt: TGTGCCAGCGGGCCAGGGACTAGCGGGAACGAGCAGTACTTC

v_gene: TRBV15
d_gene: TRBD2
abundance: once
j_gene: TRBJ2-1
CDR3aa: CATSRDGSGDEQFF
CDR3nt: TGTGCCACCAGCAGAGATGGGAGCGGGGATGAGCAGTTCTTC

v_gene: TRBV7-9
d_gene: TRBD1
abundance: -
j_gene: TRBJ1-4
CDR3aa: CASISGTENEKLFF
CDR3nt: TGTGCCAGCATTAGCGGGACAGAAAATGAAAAACTGTTTTTT

v_gene: TRBV5-1
d_gene: -
abundance: -
j_gene: TRBJ1-3
CDR3aa: CASSSSWLGSGNTIYF
CDR3nt: TGCGCCAGCAGCTCCAGCTGGTTGGGCTCTGGAAACACCATATATTTT

v_gene: TRBV7-8
d_gene: -
abundance: -
j_gene: TRBJ2-1
CDR3aa: CASSFRSLGISEQFF
CDR3nt: TGTGCCAGCAGCTTTAGGTCACTAGGCATCAGCGAGCAGTTCTTC

v_gene: TRBV27
d_gene: TRBD1
abundance: once
j_gene: TRBJ1-2
CDR3aa: CASRLQGALGYTF
CDR3nt: TGTGCCAGCAGGTTGCAGGGGGCGCTTGGCTACACCTTC

v_gene: TRBV18
d_gene: TRBD1
abundance: -
j_gene: TRBJ1-5
CDR3aa: CASSLTGGGQPQHF
CDR3nt: TGTGCCAGCTCATTGACAGGGGGGGGTCAGCCCCAGCATTTT

v_gene: TRBV7-6
d_gene: TRBD2
abundance: -
j_gene: TRBJ2-3
CDR3aa: CASSSAPGREVPDTQYF
CDR3nt: TGTGCCAGCAGCTCCGCACCCGGGCGGGAGGTTCCAGATACGCAGTATTTT

v_gene: TRBV5-1
d_gene: -
abundance: -
j_gene: TRBJ2-3
CDR3aa: CASSRGPNTDTQYF
CDR3nt: TGCGCCAGCAGCCGAGGACCCAACACAGATACGCAGTATTTT

v_gene: TRBV14
d_gene: TRBD1
abundance: -
j_gene: TRBJ1-4
CDR3aa: CASSLSRQGREKLFF
CDR3nt: TGTGCCAGCAGCTTAAGCCGACAGGGTCGCGAAAAACTGTTTTTT

v_gene: TRBV7-9
d_gene: -
abundance: -
j_gene: TRBJ1-4
CDR3aa: CASSPWGTAGKLFF
CDR3nt: TGTGCCAGCAGCCCCTGGGGGACCGCTGGGAAACTGTTTTTT

v_gene: TRBV27
d_gene: -
abundance: -
j_gene: TRBJ2-4
CDR3aa: CASSKDIATIQYF
CDR3nt: TGTGCCAGCAGTAAAGACATAGCGACCATTCAGTACTTC

v_gene: TRBV10-2
d_gene: TRBD1
abundance: -
j_gene: TRBJ2-2
CDR3aa: CASRGQGANTGELFF
CDR3nt: TGCGCCAGCAGGGGCCAGGGGGCTAACACCGGGGAGCTGTTTTTT

v_gene: TRBV27
d_gene: TRBD2
abundance: -
j_gene: TRBJ2-7
CDR3aa: CASSRSGRLYEQYF
CDR3nt: TGTGCCAGCAGCAGGAGCGGGAGGCTCTACGAGCAGTACTTC

v_gene: TRBV10-1
d_gene: TRBD2
abundance: -
j_gene: TRBJ2-3
CDR3aa: CASSDLPAGEGFTDTQYF
CDR3nt: TGCGCCAGCAGTGATCTTCCAGCGGGAGAGGGTTTTACAGATACGCAGTATTTT

v_gene: TRBV6-5
d_gene: TRBD1
abundance: -
j_gene: TRBJ1-5
CDR3aa: CASRTGGSGQPQHF
CDR3nt: TGTGCCAGCAGGACAGGGGGTAGCGGGCAGCCCCAGCATTTT

v_gene: TRBV28
d_gene: TRBD1
abundance: once
j_gene: TRBJ1-2
CDR3aa: CASRPGQAYGYTF
CDR3nt: TGTGCCAGCAGACCAGGACAGGCCTATGGCTACACCTTC

v_gene: TRBV11-2
d_gene: -
abundance: -
j_gene: TRBJ1-3
CDR3aa: CASRPAGPGRNTIYF
CDR3nt: TGTGCCAGCAGGCCAGCGGGGCCGGGACGGAACACCATATATTTT

v_gene: TRBV7-3
d_gene: -
abundance: -
j_gene: TRBJ2-3
CDR3aa: CAVGPGDAEGDTQYF
CDR3nt: -

v_gene: TRBV2
d_gene: TRBD1
abundance: -
j_gene: TRBJ1-2
CDR3aa: CASSFQGQGAGGYTF
CDR3nt: TGTGCCAGCAGTTTCCAGGGACAGGGGGCTGGTGGCTACACCTTC

v_gene: TRBV7-9
d_gene: -
abundance: -
j_gene: TRBJ1-6
CDR3aa: CASSLGTIGKSPLHF
CDR3nt: TGTGCCAGCAGCCTAGGGACGATTGGGAAATCACCCCTCCACTTT

v_gene: TRBV25-1
d_gene: -
abundance: -
j_gene: TRBJ2-1
CDR3aa: CASSDPNYNEQFF
CDR3nt: TGTGCCAGCAGTGACCCGAATTACAATGAGCAGTTCTTC

v_gene: TRBV2
d_gene: -
abundance: -
j_gene: TRBJ2-7
CDR3aa: CASSLGLEQYF
CDR3nt: TGTGCCAGCAGCCTCGGCCTCGAGCAGTACTTC

v_gene: TRBV12-5
d_gene: -
abundance: -
j_gene: TRBJ2-3
CDR3aa: CASGLAVGAYTDTQYF
CDR3nt: TGTGCTAGTGGTTTGGCCGTAGGGGCTTACACAGATACGCAGTATTTT

v_gene: TRBV19
d_gene: -
abundance: -
j_gene: TRBJ2-7
CDR3aa: CASRAGTAYEQYF
CDR3nt: TGTGCCAGTAGGGCCGGAACCGCCTACGAGCAGTACTTC

v_gene: TRBV9
d_gene: -
abundance: -
j_gene: TRBJ2-2
CDR3aa: CASSPEQNTGELFF
CDR3nt: TGTGCCAGCAGCCCCGAACAGAACACCGGGGAGCTGTTTTTT

v_gene: TRBV5-5
d_gene: TRBD1
abundance: once
j_gene: TRBJ2-3
CDR3aa: CAAAPGQGVPDTQYF
CDR3nt: TGTGCCGCCGCCCCGGGACAGGGAGTCCCAGATACGCAGTATTTT

v_gene: TRBV5-1
d_gene: TRBD1
abundance: -
j_gene: TRBJ2-2
CDR3aa: CASSFSRDRRTNTGELFF
CDR3nt: TGCGCCAGCAGCTTTTCCCGGGACAGGCGAACGAACACCGGGGAGCTGTTTTTT

v_gene: TRBV27
d_gene: -
abundance: -
j_gene: TRBJ2-7
CDR3aa: CASSLSTGPMKYF
CDR3nt: TGTGCCAGCAGTTTAAGCACGGGGCCCATGAAGTACTTC

v_gene: TRBV4-1
d_gene: -
abundance: -
j_gene: TRBJ2-7
CDR3aa: CASSQDTFWHEQYF
CDR3nt: TGCGCCAGCAGCCAAGACACGTTTTGGCACGAGCAGTACTTC

v_gene: TRBV19
d_gene: -
abundance: -
j_gene: TRBJ1-1
CDR3aa: CASSIGPLEAFF
CDR3nt: TGTGCCAGTAGTATAGGGCCGCTTGAAGCTTTCTTT

v_gene: TRBV6-1
d_gene: -
abundance: -
j_gene: TRBJ1-1
CDR3aa: CASIRQTKNTEAFF
CDR3nt: TGTGCCAGCATCCGACAGACCAAGAACACTGAAGCTTTCTTT

v_gene: TRBV6-1
d_gene: -
abundance: -
j_gene: TRBJ1-2
CDR3aa: CASSDIWPGPRGGYTF
CDR3nt: TGTGCCAGCAGTGATATATGGCCAGGCCCCAGAGGAGGCTACACCTTC